These 31 T cell receptor beta chains share one sample of origin, sequenced in a study of T cell repertoires in cytomegalovirus infection. TCRdb redid the calling of the reads with MiXCR, one entry per CDR3 protein. The sample lists 210,000 or so distinct CDR3 sequences, around 6.6% seen once, with around 6.5% in the top ten. The sequenced sample consisted of PBMCs. The source of these receptors is a human donor in good health (CMV status not recorded). Some clones in this sample may be carry-over from other donors' samples.

This clonotype was detected many times. The V gene is TRBV7-2, the J gene TRBJ2-7, with D possibly being TRBD1 (6 bases). V lost 5 bases, J lost 2 bases, and 13 bases lay in between. The CDR3 length is 14 residues. CDR1 is SGHTA, CDR2 FQGNSA, per germline. In DNA form, the CDR3 reads TGTGCCAGCAGCACCACAGGGACAACCTACGAGCAGTACTTC. Translated: CASSTTGTTYEQYF.

This clonotype was counted many times. V usage is TRBV12-3 or TRBV12-4 and J usage is TRBJ2-3, with 9 bases aligning to TRBD1. The CDR3 is 16 residues long. The V and J ends lost 6 bases and 2 bases, in that order; junction bases with no gene match: 9. CDR3 sequence reads: CASSGGTGRDTDTQYF. The CDR3 DNA reads TGTGCCAGCAGCGGCGGGACAGGGAGGGACACAGATACGCAGTATTTT.

This clonotype was detected a few times. The chain links TRBV20-1 to TRBJ2-3; 12 bases line up with TRBD2. The trim removed 3 bases at V and 5 bases at J, leaving 9 bases unmatched. The CDR3 is made up of 16 amino acids. Germline V gives CDR1 DFQATT, CDR2 SNEGSKA (reference sequence). CDR3 region: CSASPLAGGSGDTQYF. CDR3 nucleotides: TGCAGTGCTAGTCCACTAGCGGGGGGTTCGGGAGATACGCAGTATTTT.

This clonotype has a handful of counts. This chain connects TRBV2 to TRBJ2-7; D possibly corresponds to TRBD1 (5 bases). The V end lost 6 bases, the J end lost 3 bases, and 15 bases lay between the germline ends. Germline values: CDR1 SNHLY, CDR2 FYNNEI. The CDR3 spans 14 residues. The CDR3 nucleotides are TGTGCCAGCAGGATATCTCGACAGAACTACGAGCAGTACTTC. It encodes CASRISRQNYEQYF.

This clonotype was counted at least ten times. The J gene is TRBJ1-1, the V gene TRBV20-1; TRBD1 agrees at 7 bases. The V and J ends lost 2 bases and 4 bases, in that order; junction bases with no gene match: 10. CDR1 is DFQATT and CDR2 is SNEGSKA in the germline V gene (reference sequence). The CDR3 runs to 15 residues. As DNA, the CDR3 is TGCAGTGCTAGAAAGGGAGGGGGCGTGGGCACTGAAGCTTTCTTT. It encodes CSARKGGGVGTEAFF.

The rearrangement uses TRBV3-1 and TRBJ2-5; tentatively, D is TRBD1 or TRBD2 (5 bases each). CDR1 LGHDT and CDR2 YNNKEL come from the germline V gene (reference sequence). V lost 0 bases, J lost 1 base, and 15 bases lay in between. This CDR3 has 17 residues. The CDR3 bases are TGTGCCAGCAGCCAAGACATCCAGGGAGACGGCCAAGAGACCCAGTACTTC. This translates into CASSQDIQGDGQETQYF.

This clonotype was seen many times. The rearrangement joins TRBV20-1 to TRBJ2-1, with D perhaps assigned TRBD1 or TRBD2 (5 bases each). The V gene's germline CDR1 is DFQATT and CDR2 SNEGSKA (reference sequence). The CDR3 spans 17 residues. Trimming removed 2 bases at V and 0 bases at J, with 17 bases between. CDR3 loop: CSARKAAVGVSYNEQFF. In DNA, the CDR3 is TGCAGTGCTAGAAAGGCGGCAGTGGGGGTCTCCTACAATGAGCAGTTCTTC.

Ten or more counts support this clonotype. The chain has TRBV6-2 or TRBV6-3 and TRBJ1-2; 8 nucleotides match TRBD1. V was clipped by 5 bases and J by 5 bases; unmatched bases: 4. The CDR3 covers 13 residues. Germline assignment: CDR1 MNHEY and CDR2 SVGEGT. CDR3 loop: CASSRGTGYGYTF. The CDR3 nucleotides read TGTGCCAGCAGTCGTGGGACAGGTTATGGCTACACCTTC.

The table lists this clonotype with many counts. This chain links TRBV7-2 with TRBJ2-3, with D uncertain. Germline-derived CDR1 and CDR2 are SGHTA and FQGNSA. With 6 bases removed from V and 3 bases from J, the gap between germline ends came to 10 bases. The CDR3 is 13 residues long. The CDR3 DNA is TGTGCCAGCAGGCCAGACCGGACAGATACGCAGTATTTT. Its protein is CASRPDRTDTQYF.

In this sample, this clonotype turned up many times. The rearrangement links TRBV19 to TRBJ2-3; 7 positions match TRBD2. The V gene end was trimmed by 5 bases and the J gene end by 3 bases; junction bases not matched to a gene: 14. Per germline, CDR1 LNHDA and CDR2 SQIVND (reference sequence). CDR3 length: 17 residues. CDR3 DNA: TGTGCCAGTAGTGACAGCCTTGGCGGGGGAGTGACAGATACGCAGTATTTT. It encodes CASSDSLGGGVTDTQYF.

The table lists this clonotype with many counts. In nucleotides, the CDR3 is TGTGCCAGCAGTTGGGGGGAGCAGCCCCAGCATTTT. Protein product: CASSWGEQPQHF. The gene calls are TRBV28 and TRBJ1-5; tentatively, D is TRBD1 (5 bases). V was clipped by 4 bases and J by 7 bases, with 8 bases between them. CDR3 length: 12 amino acids. Germline CDR1 and CDR2: MDHEN and SYDVKM. The full variable domain, in which reference TRBV28 and TRBJ1-5 provide the parts outside the CDR3, is DVKVTQSSRYLVKRTGEKVFLECVQDMDHENMFWYRQDPGLGLRLIYFSYDVKMKEKGDIPEGYSVSREKKERFSLILESASTNQTSMYLCASSWGEQPQHFGDGTRLSIL.

This clonotype was recorded at least ten times. J is TRBJ2-7 and V is TRBV7-9; 8 nucleotides line up with TRBD1. J lost 3 bases, V lost 1 base, and 2 bases had no gene match. Germline CDR1 reads SEHNR; CDR2 reads FQNEAQ (reference sequence). This CDR3 region has 14 residues. For the CDR3, the DNA is TGTGCCAGCAGCTTAGGGACAGGGTTCTACGAGCAGTACTTC. Translated: CASSLGTGFYEQYF. The full variable domain, completed using reference TRBV7-9 and TRBJ2-7, is DTGVSQNPRHKITKRGQNVTFRCDPISEHNRLYWYRQTLGQGPEFLTYFQNEAQLEKSRLLSDRFSAERPKGSFSTLEIQRTEQGDSAMYLCASSLGTGFYEQYFGPGTRLTVT.

This clonotype was detected ten times or more. The V and J genes are TRBV5-1 and TRBJ1-5; no firm D call. Trimming took off 1 base at V and 5 bases at J, with 7 bases between the two ends. Per the germline V gene, CDR1 is SGHRS and CDR2 is YFSETQ. The CDR3 runs 13 residues. DNA of the CDR3: TGCGCCAGCAGCTTGAACGGGGATCAGCCCCAGCATTTT. This translates into CASSLNGDQPQHF.

The chain recombines TRBV12-3 or TRBV12-4 with TRBJ2-1; 9 bases match TRBD1. This CDR3 has 16 amino acids. V gave up 5 bases and J gave up 7 bases; unmatched junction bases: 12. CDR3 protein: CASSPRGTGMTNEQFF. The CDR3 DNA sequence: TGTGCCAGCAGTCCCCGAGGGACAGGGATGACAAATGAGCAGTTCTTC.

This clonotype is labeled medium-sized. The J gene is TRBJ1-4, the V gene TRBV7-2; D perhaps matches TRBD1 (5 bases). The CDR3 extends over 13 amino acids. V was pared by 3 bases and J by 8 bases, with 10 bases between. Germline CDR1 is SGHTA and CDR2 is FQGNSA. As DNA, the CDR3 is TGTGCCAGCAGCTTGGTCGAGGGGGAAAAACTGTTTTTT. Protein: CASSLVEGEKLFF.

This clonotype was seen many times. The chain uses TRBV4-3 and TRBJ2-3, with 10 bases fitting TRBD1. Germline CDR1 LGHNA, CDR2 YSLEER. This CDR3 is built from 16 residues. V gave up 0 bases and J gave up 1 base; unmatched junction bases: 1. CDR3 amino acids: CASSQEGTGGTDTQYF. As DNA, the CDR3 is TGCGCCAGCAGCCAAGAAGGGACAGGGGGCACAGATACGCAGTATTTT.

V usage is TRBV7-2 and J usage is TRBJ1-3; D is possibly TRBD1 (5 bases). The CDR3 covers 16 residues. Trimming removed 8 bases from V and 1 base from J, with 18 bases in between. The germline V gene has CDR1 SGHTA and CDR2 FQGNSA. CDR3 nucleotides: TGTGCCAGCGCGAGGCAGAGGGGCATTTCTGGAAACACCATATATTTT. This translates into CASARQRGISGNTIYF.

Ten or more counts support this clonotype. The CDR3 spells CASSYSTTLMANVLTF. The DNA for the CDR3 is TGTGCCAGCAGTTACTCGACAACTTTGATGGCCAACGTCCTGACTTTC. The chain is built from TRBV6-2 or TRBV6-3 and TRBJ2-6, with unresolved D. Germline assignment: CDR1 MNHEY and CDR2 SVGEGT. V shed 0 bases and J shed 6 bases, with 12 bases lying between them. The CDR3 consists of 16 residues.

This clonotype occurred many times. The gene calls are TRBV20-1 and TRBJ2-7; a possible D gene is TRBD2 (5 bases). Trimming left V 1 base short and J 5 bases short, with 6 bases between. Germline lookup yields CDR1 DFQATT and CDR2 SNEGSKA (reference sequence). The CDR3 runs 11 residues. The CDR3 protein is CSARGTHEQYF. CDR3 sequence (DNA): TGCAGTGCTAGAGGGACTCACGAGCAGTACTTC.

At least ten counts were recorded for this clonotype. The chain links TRBV12-3 or TRBV12-4 to TRBJ2-4, with 8 bases that match TRBD1. Trimming took 5 bases from V and 7 from J; bases not matched to a gene: 7. This CDR3 has 14 amino acids. DNA for the CDR3: TGTGCCAGCAGTCTTGGACAGGGCGGGAACATTCAGTACTTC. Translated, it gives CASSLGQGGNIQYF.

This clonotype was counted a few times. The chain carries TRBV6-6 and TRBJ1-5; TRBD1 aligns across 9 bases. The ends lost 4 bases at V and 6 bases at J; junction bases unmatched: 10. This CDR3 contains 16 residues. Germline values: CDR1 MNHNY, CDR2 SVGAGI (reference sequence). The CDR3 DNA is TGTGCCAGCAGTTTCGTCGGGACAGGGTATCGTCAGCCCCAGCATTTT. This codes for CASSFVGTGYRQPQHF.

This clonotype appeared many times. The gene calls are TRBV28 and TRBJ2-3, with 8 positions matching TRBD2. J was trimmed by 6 bases and V by 1 base; bases with no gene match: 3. The CDR3 runs 14 residues. The germline CDR1 and CDR2 sequences are MDHEN and SYDVKM. The CDR3 loop is CASSLLRGGDTQYF. The CDR3 DNA reads TGTGCCAGCAGTTTATTACGGGGGGGCGATACGCAGTATTTT.

This clonotype was recorded at least ten times. This chain's CDR3 is CASRMTGEDTQYF. The CDR3 region has the DNA TGTGCCAGCAGGATGACAGGGGAAGATACGCAGTATTTT. The chain is built from TRBV6-2 or TRBV6-3 and TRBJ2-3; 8 bases map to TRBD1. There are 13 residues in the CDR3. The germline V gene has CDR1 MNHEY and CDR2 SVGEGT. V lost 6 bases and J lost 5; bases outside the gene matches: 4.

This clonotype has a count of ten or more. The chain carries TRBV28 and TRBJ2-1; TRBD1 might be the D (7 bases). Germline V gene data show CDR1 as MDHEN and CDR2 as SYDVKM. V was trimmed by 6 bases and J by 6 bases, leaving 21 bases between them. CDR3 length: 16 residues. CDR3 sequence: CASSQHQGDLGNEQFF. The CDR3 coding sequence is TGTGCCAGCAGCCAACATCAGGGGGACTTAGGCAATGAGCAGTTCTTC.

At least ten counts were recorded for this clonotype. The rearrangement links TRBV11-2 to TRBJ2-2, with 9 nucleotides matching TRBD2. The germline gives CDR1 SGHAT, CDR2 FQNNGV. V lost 1 base to trimming and J lost 1 base; unmatched junction nucleotides: 7. The CDR3 extends over 18 amino acids. The CDR3 DNA is TGTGCCAGCAGCTTAGCCGCTAGCGGGGCAATGAACACCGGGGAGCTGTTTTTT. It translates to CASSLAASGAMNTGELFF.

Many counts were recorded for this clonotype. The rearrangement joins TRBV6-2 or TRBV6-3 to TRBJ2-7; D unclear. The CDR3 loop spans 12 amino acids. V was clipped by 6 bases and J by 7 bases, with 13 bases between them. Germline V lookup: CDR1 MNHEY, CDR2 SVGEGT. The chain's CDR3 is CASRDGYREQYF. The CDR3 coding sequence is TGTGCCAGCAGGGACGGTTATCGGGAGCAGTACTTC.

The chain has TRBV2 and TRBJ2-7; 7 bases are shared with TRBD2. Germline lookup yields CDR1 SNHLY and CDR2 FYNNEI. This CDR3 is 14 amino acids long. Losses at the gene ends were 4 bases for V and 6 bases for J; bases not matched to a gene: 9. Here the CDR3 reads CASSVETSKVEQYF. The CDR3 region has the DNA TGTGCCAGCAGTGTGGAGACTAGCAAAGTCGAGCAGTACTTC.

This clonotype was recorded many times. J is TRBJ2-1 and V is TRBV5-1, with D possibly being TRBD1 (5 bases). Germline V gene data show CDR1 as SGHRS and CDR2 as YFSETQ. This CDR3 is built from 15 residues. Trimming removed 3 bases at V and 3 bases at J, with 13 bases between. CDR3 amino acids: CASSSKDSLYNEQFF. The CDR3 DNA is TGCGCCAGCAGCTCTAAAGACAGTCTCTACAATGAGCAGTTCTTC. Together with reference TRBV5-1 and TRBJ2-1, the CDR3 gives the full variable domain: KAGVTQTPRYLIKTRGQQVTLSCSPISGHRSVSWYQQTPGQGLQFLFEYFSETQRNKGNFPGRFSGRQFSNSRSEMNVSTLELGDSALYLCASSSKDSLYNEQFFGPGTRLTVL.

The chain recombines TRBV5-1 with TRBJ2-7; D not resolved. CDR1 and CDR2 (germline): SGHRS, YFSETQ. CDR3 length: 14 residues. V lost 4 bases and J 0 bases, leaving 11 bases between the germline ends. CDR3 sequence reads: CASSANTASYEQYF. CDR3 nucleotide sequence: TGCGCCAGCAGCGCCAATACAGCCTCCTACGAGCAGTACTTC.

This clonotype was observed many times. V usage is TRBV6-2 or TRBV6-3 and J usage is TRBJ2-7; D call uncertain. The V end was cut by 2 bases, the J end by 1 base, with 12 bases between. Germline values: CDR1 MNHEY, CDR2 SVGEGT. The CDR3 is made up of 15 amino acids. Written as DNA, the CDR3 is TGTGCCAGCAGTTACGCTAGGCAGGTGTCCTACGAGCAGTACTTC. The encoded protein is CASSYARQVSYEQYF.

This clonotype was observed at least ten times. J is TRBJ1-2 and V is TRBV20-1; D uncertain. The CDR3 is made up of 12 amino acids. The V and J ends lost 5 bases and 7 bases respectively, with 14 bases between them. Germline values: CDR1 DFQATT, CDR2 SNEGSKA (reference sequence). The CDR3 is CSARGRGTGYTF. CDR3 bases: TGCAGTGCTCGGGGTCGGGGTACTGGCTACACCTTC.